This TCR beta chain was identified in a study of shared clonotypes between healthy human individuals. The study's findings and limits: Naive CD4 clonotypes overlapped across a few donors at approximately 5.3%. The study drew on few donors, limiting represented genetic and exposure-history diversity.

In its sample, this clone was seen a few times. Its antigen is still unknown. CDR1 SGHAT and CDR2 FQNNGV come from the germline V gene. The CDR3 has 14 residues. V was shortened by 6 bases and J by 4 bases, with 15 bases between the two germline ends. Generated by immunoSEQ multiplex PCR, the TCRdb table keeps only in-frame clones and is missing some. The repertoire holds millions of clones, with more than 80% as singletons. Source material: naive CD4+ T cells from PBMCs. This sample's subset: CD45RA+ positively selected. The chain combines TRBV11-2 with TRBJ1-1, with D maybe TRBD1 (5 bases). The TCR originated in a man in his late teens or twenties in good health. Some clones in this sample may be carry-over from other donors' samples. CDR3 in DNA: TGTGCCAGCAGACGTCCGTTCCAGGGCACTGAAGCTTTCTTT. This translates into CASRRPFQGTEAFF.